This TCR beta chain was observed in a study of long-term antiretroviral therapy in people with HIV. It was version v3.0 of the immunoSEQ assay that was run at survey level. A per-sample goal of about 40,000-55,000 T-cell genomes was targeted by sequencing. Assay: immunoSEQ multiplex PCR; the TCRdb copy retains only in-frame clones and omits some. The sample holds some 40,000 clones; about 94% are singletons and the top ten take under 2.5%. Study results and limitations: Versus controls, repertoires in people with HIV had narrower CDR3 length ranges. Across all time points, the repertoire was dominated by clones that expanded before ART.

As for this clone: Antigen: not known.

The CDR3 spans 13 residues. Germline V gene lookup returns CDR1 MRHNA and CDR2 SNTAGT. V lost 6 bases and J 8 bases, leaving 14 bases between the germline ends. The rearrangement links TRBV6-4 to TRBJ2-1; D may be TRBD1 or TRBD2 (5 bases each). The receptor was derived from a man aged 25-40 years with HIV. The source material was unsorted PBMCs, sampled about 9.1 years after starting antiretroviral therapy. CDR3 sequence (DNA): TGTGCCAGCAGCGGGGCCGAAGCCGATGAGCAGTTCTTC. It translates to CASSGAEADEQFF.